The 27 T cell receptor beta chains below were found in one sample sequenced in a study of cytomegalovirus exposure and HLA in healthy donors. Primers: 60 Vbeta forward and 13 Jbeta reverse. Repertoires were generated with immunoSEQ multiplex PCR, while TCRdb's copy carries only in-frame clones and drops some. This sample has 50,000 to 65,000 clones, with around 67% found just once. Sequenced sample: PBMCs. The source of these receptors is a woman between 50 and 59 years old in good health and CMV-seropositive.

This clone is medium-sized by share. J is TRBJ2-7 and V is TRBV7-6; 8 positions agree with TRBD2. The CDR3 has 15 residues. Germline-derived CDR1 and CDR2 are SGHVS and FNYEAQ. V shed 5 bases and J 2 bases; nucleotides not matched to a gene: 8. The DNA of the CDR3 is TGTGCCAGCAGCCCGGTGCTAGCGGGCACCTACGAGCAGTACTTC. Translating gives CASSPVLAGTYEQYF.

This clone has only one observation. The chain recombines TRBV6-5 with TRBJ2-3; D is possibly TRBD1 (5 bases). V dropped 2 bases and J dropped 5 bases, with 8 bases sitting between them. Germline CDR1 MNHEY, CDR2 SVGAGI. This CDR3 contains 13 residues. For the CDR3, the DNA is TGTGCCAGCAGTTACACAGGAAGAGATACGCAGTATTTT. It translates to CASSYTGRDTQYF.

The chain links TRBV7-9 to TRBJ2-2; D gene unclear. CDR1 is SEHNR and CDR2 is FQNEAQ in the germline V gene (reference sequence). CDR3 size: 13 residues. Trimming took off 8 bases at V and 5 bases at J, with 12 bases between the two ends. The CDR3 loop reads CASAPYETGELFF. CDR3 sequence (DNA): TGTGCCAGCGCCCCCTATGAGACCGGGGAGCTGTTTTTT. The full variable domain, rest sourced from reference TRBV7-9 and TRBJ2-2, is DTGVSQNPRHKITKRGQNVTFRCDPISEHNRLYWYRQTLGQGPEFLTYFQNEAQLEKSRLLSDRFSAERPKGSFSTLEIQRTEQGDSAMYLCASAPYETGELFFGEGSRLTVL.

This clone has a handful of counts. The chain joins TRBV27 to TRBJ1-4, with 10 bases fitting TRBD1. The CDR3 spans 17 residues. Per germline, CDR1 MNHEY and CDR2 SMNVEV (reference sequence). V shed 0 bases, J shed 8 bases, and the junction held 9 bases outside the gene matches. The CDR3 nucleotides are TGTGCCAGCAGTTTATCGTATGAGTGGACAGGGGGGGAAAAACTGTTTTTT. Protein product: CASSLSYEWTGGEKLFF.

The rearrangement uses TRBV18 and TRBJ1-2; D perhaps matches TRBD1 (5 bases). Germline CDR1 KGHSH, CDR2 LQKENI. The CDR3 runs to 12 residues. The germline V and J ends were trimmed by 3 bases and 6 bases, with 8 bases remaining between them. This chain's CDR3 is CASSPQGNGYTF. CDR3 nucleotide sequence: TGTGCCAGCTCACCCCAGGGTAATGGCTACACCTTC.

This clone was seen more than once but under ten times. The V and J genes are TRBV6-1 and TRBJ1-1; 7 nucleotides agree with TRBD1. The CDR3 is 14 amino acids. Germline values: CDR1 MNHNS, CDR2 SASEGT. Unmatched junction bases numbered 12, after V lost 7 bases and J lost 7 bases. In nucleotides, the CDR3 is TGTGCCAGCAACTCGAACAGGGGTCAGGGTGAAGCTTTCTTT. Protein sequence: CASNSNRGQGEAFF.

The chain recombines TRBV6-5 with TRBJ1-2, with D maybe TRBD1 (6 bases). CDR1 and CDR2 (germline): MNHEY, SVGAGI. This CDR3 spans 10 amino acids. The CDR3 loop is CVQGDYGYTF. CDR3 DNA: TGTGTACAGGGTGATTATGGCTACACCTTC.

The rearrangement links TRBV12-1 to TRBJ1-6; TRBD1 was called by the table and not checked on the DNA. TRBV12-1 is assigned pseudogene status. This CDR3 region has 16 residues. The CDR3 reads CASSRRTGKDNSPLHF. In DNA form, the CDR3 reads TGTGCCAGCAGCCGCCGGACAGGTAAAGATAATTCACCCCTCCACTTT.

This clone was observed once. This chain connects TRBV5-5 to TRBJ2-7; D is perhaps TRBD1 (6 bases). V was clipped by 2 bases and J by 3 bases, with 12 bases between them. Germline V gene data show CDR1 as SGHKS and CDR2 as YYEKEE (reference sequence). The CDR3 runs to 14 residues. The CDR3 reads CASSFQQGRYEQYF. The CDR3 bases are TGTGCCAGCAGCTTCCAACAGGGCCGCTACGAGCAGTACTTC.

Here the CDR3 DNA reads TGTGCCAGTAGTGGGTTACTAGCGGGAGATCCTAGAGGCTACAATGAGCAGTTCTTC. The encoded protein is CASSGLLAGDPRGYNEQFF. The rearrangement links TRBV19 to TRBJ2-1, with TRBD2 matching 11 bases. Germline CDR1 and CDR2: LNHDA and SQIVND (reference sequence). The V segment lost 5 bases and the J segment 3 bases; nucleotides outside the gene matches: 15. The CDR3 is 19 residues long.

The chain employs TRBV5-1 and TRBJ2-5, with D uncertain. Germline V gene sequence: CDR1 SGHRS, CDR2 YFSETQ. The CDR3 sequence is 13 residues long. Trimming left V 3 bases short and J 0 bases short, with 6 bases between. The CDR3 region is CASSSSYQETQYF. The CDR3 DNA sequence: TGCGCCAGCAGCTCCTCGTACCAAGAGACCCAGTACTTC.

J is TRBJ1-6 and V is TRBV7-9; TRBD1 might be the D (5 bases). The germline V gene has CDR1 SEHNR and CDR2 FQNEAQ (reference sequence). The CDR3 is made up of 12 amino acids. Trimming cost V 8 bases and J 7 bases, with 9 bases left between them. The CDR3 nucleotides read TGTGCCAGCGACCGGGGGAATTCACCCCTCCACTTT. As protein: CASDRGNSPLHF.

The chain uses TRBV6-1 and TRBJ1-5, with a tentative D call TRBD1 (5 bases). There are 12 residues in the CDR3. The V end lost 9 bases, the J end lost 5 bases, and 11 bases lay between the germline ends. Germline CDR1 reads MNHNS; CDR2 reads SASEGT. The CDR3 protein is CASQGRDQPQHF. CDR3 in DNA: TGTGCCAGTCAGGGCAGGGATCAGCCCCAGCATTTT.

This sequence joins TRBV2 and TRBJ1-6, with 9 nucleotides matching TRBD1. The CDR3 has 16 residues. Per the germline V gene, CDR1 is SNHLY and CDR2 is FYNNEI. V shed 5 bases and J 7 bases; nucleotides not matched to a gene: 9. The CDR3 nucleotides read TGTGCCAGCAGTCCACAGGGGGCTTCTGGGAATTCACCCCTCCACTTT. As protein: CASSPQGASGNSPLHF.

This sequence joins TRBV19 and TRBJ1-1, with 9 bases lining up with TRBD1. The germline CDR1 and CDR2 sequences are LNHDA and SQIVND (reference sequence). The CDR3 is 14 residues long. Trimming took 10 bases from V and 1 from J; bases not matched to a gene: 7. In DNA, the CDR3 is TGTGCCATCCGTCACAGGGGGCAGAACACTGAAGCTTTCTTT. Translation: CAIRHRGQNTEAFF.

This rearrangement joins TRBV9 to TRBJ2-2; perhaps TRBD2 as D (5 bases). Trimming stripped 0 bases from V and 4 bases from J, with 7 bases between. From germline, CDR1 is SGDLS and CDR2 YYNGEE. This CDR3 has 14 residues. In nucleotides, the CDR3 is TGTGCCAGCAGCGTAGGTGGGAGCACCGGGGAGCTGTTTTTT. Its protein is CASSVGGSTGELFF. The full variable domain, in which reference TRBV9 and TRBJ2-2 provide the parts outside the CDR3, is DSGVTQTPKHLITATGQRVTLRCSPRSGDLSVYWYQQSLDQGLQFLIQYYNGEERAKGNILERFSAQQFPDLHSELNLSSLELGDSALYFCASSVGGSTGELFFGEGSRLTVL.

J is TRBJ2-7 and V is TRBV9; the match to TRBD1 covers 8 bases. Per germline, CDR1 SGDLS and CDR2 YYNGEE. This CDR3 comprises 15 residues. Trimming took 4 bases from V and 3 from J; bases not matched to a gene: 9. The CDR3 is CASSLNPDRVYEQYF. The CDR3 nucleotides read TGTGCCAGCAGCCTCAACCCGGACAGGGTCTACGAGCAGTACTTC.

This chain connects TRBV25-1 to TRBJ2-3, with D possibly matching TRBD1 (5 bases). The CDR3 loop spans 13 amino acids. Germline loops: CDR1 MGHDK, CDR2 SYGVNS. V lost 2 bases to trimming and J lost 9 bases, with 12 bases between them. This CDR3 is CASSELDSPTQYF. The CDR3 nucleotides are TGTGCCAGCAGTGAACTCGACAGCCCAACGCAGTATTTT.

J is TRBJ2-5 and V is TRBV9, with D possibly TRBD2 on 6 matching bases. CDR3 length: 13 amino acids. The V end was cut by 4 bases, the J end by 5 bases, with 12 bases between. Per the germline V gene, CDR1 is SGDLS and CDR2 is YYNGEE. CDR3 residues: CASSLQGRETQYF. The DNA of the CDR3 is TGTGCCAGCAGCTTGCAAGGGAGGGAGACCCAGTACTTC.

This chain links TRBV7-8 with TRBJ2-1; 9 bases agree with TRBD1. Germline V gives CDR1 SGHVS, CDR2 FQNEAQ. Germline trimming cut 8 bases from V and 7 bases from J; bases unmatched to any gene: 9. The CDR3 has 14 amino acids. CDR3 sequence reads: CASRGQGLRNEQFF. The CDR3, as DNA: TGTGCCAGCCGGGGACAGGGACTCAGGAATGAGCAGTTCTTC.

The chain is built from TRBV6-1 and TRBJ1-4; 7 bases match TRBD1. CDR3 length equals 13 residues. The V and J ends lost 7 bases and 3 bases, in that order; junction bases with no gene match: 2. Looked up from germline, CDR1 is MNHNS and CDR2 is SASEGT. The CDR3 is CASTGQPNEKLFF. Written as DNA, the CDR3 is TGTGCCAGCACGGGACAGCCTAATGAAAAACTGTTTTTT.

The V call is TRBV7-8, the J call TRBJ2-7; D is ambiguous. The CDR3 contains 14 residues. V lost 0 bases to trimming and J lost 0 bases, with 6 bases between them. Germline V gene lookup returns CDR1 SGHVS and CDR2 FQNEAQ. The CDR3 DNA sequence: TGTGCCAGCAGCTTAGCCCCTAGCTCCTACGAGCAGTACTTC. It codes for CASSLAPSSYEQYF.

Remarks on this clone: Compared with germline, one end of the junction differs, possibly owing to a read error. The CDR3 is CASSLILAGGGFLVF. For the CDR3, the DNA is TGCGCCAGCAGCTTGATACTAGCGGGTGGGGGCTTCTTGGTCTTC. V and J are TRBV5-1 and TRBJ2-1, with TRBD2 matching over 9 bases. CDR1 SGHRS and CDR2 YFSETQ come from the germline V gene. The CDR3 has 15 amino acids.

This clone is a singleton in its sample. The V gene is TRBV21-1, the J gene TRBJ2-4; the table's D call TRBD1 went unverified against the DNA. TRBV21-1 corresponds to a pseudogene. This CDR3 region has 16 residues. CDR3 sequence (DNA): TGTGCCAGCAGCAAAACCTGGACAAAACCTCCTCGGATTCAGTACTTC. Encoded protein: CASSKTWTKPPRIQYF.

CDR3 sequence: CASSRTSDYNEQFF. DNA for the CDR3: TGTGCCAGCAGCAGGACATCAGACTACAATGAGCAGTTCTTC. This chain links TRBV7-2 with TRBJ2-1; weak D call: TRBD1 (5 bases). CDR1 and CDR2 (germline): SGHTA, FQGNSA. The CDR3 has 14 residues. The V and J ends lost 5 bases and 3 bases respectively, with 11 bases between them.

This clone turned up a few times. This chain links TRBV7-9 with TRBJ1-1, with D possibly matching TRBD1 (6 bases). The CDR3 is 15 amino acids. Trimming took 3 bases from V and 1 from J, leaving 12 bases between them. The germline gives CDR1 SEHNR, CDR2 FQNEAQ (reference sequence). The CDR3 here is CASSFGRGRNTEAFF. As DNA, the CDR3 is TGTGCCAGCAGCTTCGGCAGGGGACGGAACACTGAAGCTTTCTTT.

This rearrangement joins TRBV10-1 to TRBJ2-5; possibly TRBD2 for D (6 bases). The germline gives CDR1 WNHNN, CDR2 SYGVQD (reference sequence). CDR3 size: 14 residues. Trimming removed 10 bases from V and 4 bases from J, with 19 bases in between. Here the CDR3 reads CANSPGLTSETQYF. The CDR3 nucleotides are TGCGCCAACTCCCCGGGACTCACCTCAGAGACCCAGTACTTC.